This T cell receptor (beta chain) comes out of a study of regulatory T cells in long-lasting Graves disease. Study-level points and caveats: Peripheral blood was the sole material, not thyroid tissue.

CDR3-region Arm-PCR and iRepertoire HTBI primers produced the TCR beta libraries. Each CDR3 protein gets one entry after TCRdb re-called the multiplex PCR reads with MiXCR. The profile shows about 540,000 distinct CDR3 sequences, roughly 14% of them singletons. This clonotype was counted at least ten times. What it binds is unknown. The germline V and J ends were trimmed by 2 bases and 6 bases, with 16 bases remaining between them. The V gene's germline CDR1 is DFQATT and CDR2 SNEGSKA (reference sequence). The CDR3 contains 15 residues. As for time point: newly diagnosed GD, antithyroid drugs for less than 3 months. PBMC-extracted RNA yielded the TCR library. The same sample was also studied in work on T cells in Graves' hyperthyroidism and ophthalmopathy. That source reports: A first-round RT-PCR of the TCR CDR3 used the HTBI primer set.

This receptor was obtained from a young man with Graves disease. The sequencing used peripheral blood mononuclear cells (PBMCs), collected at new diagnosis, from a patient treated with antithyroid drugs. The rearrangement links TRBV20-1 to TRBJ1-4; maybe TRBD1 (6 bases). CDR3 nucleotide sequence: TGCAGTGCTAGACCGACCCAGGGGAGGGATGAAAAACTGTTTTTT. It specifies CSARPTQGRDEKLFF.